The 29 T cell receptor beta chains reported below all come from one sample, sequenced in a study of memory CD4+ T cells and cytomegalovirus serostatus. The sort gate was single viable CD3+CD4+CD8-CD45RO+ cells for memory CD4+ T cells. The assay was immunoSEQ multiplex PCR, and TCRdb's table has in-frame clones only and misses some. The sample includes 48,000 or so clones, around 78% of them seen just once. The sample comprised memory CD4+ T cells from blood. Source of these receptors: an adult in good health and CMV-seronegative.

The chain uses TRBV5-4 and TRBJ1-2; TRBD1 is a possible D gene (6 bases). CDR3 size: 14 residues. Germline values: CDR1 SGHNT, CDR2 YYREEE (reference sequence). Trimming pared 0 bases from V and 4 bases from J, leaving 10 bases between. The CDR3 DNA reads TGTGCCAGCAGCTTGGGGTCAGGGGCCTATGGCTACACCTTC. This sequence encodes CASSLGSGAYGYTF.

This clone was seen only once. V usage is TRBV2 and J usage is TRBJ2-3; D unclear. Germline CDR1 is SNHLY and CDR2 is FYNNEI. The germline V and J ends were trimmed by 0 bases and 11 bases, with 9 bases remaining between them. CDR3 size: 12 residues. The CDR3 here is CASSEAKREQYF. For the CDR3, the DNA is TGTGCCAGCAGTGAAGCGAAAAGGGAGCAGTATTTT.

The chain combines TRBV28 with TRBJ1-2, with D hard to call. The germline CDR1 and CDR2 sequences are MDHEN and SYDVKM. The V end was cut by 2 bases, the J end by 4 bases, with 11 bases between. The CDR3 runs 14 residues. This CDR3 is CASSLVDTSYGYTF. As DNA, the CDR3 is TGTGCCAGCAGTTTAGTCGACACCTCCTATGGCTACACCTTC.

The chain uses TRBV25-1 and TRBJ2-7; D remains ambiguous. CDR3 size: 14 residues. V was clipped by 2 bases and J by 2 bases, with 10 bases between them. CDR1 is MGHDK and CDR2 is SYGVNS in the germline V gene. In DNA, the CDR3 is TGTGCCAGCAGTGAAACAGCCGGACCCTACGAGCAGTACTTC. It translates to CASSETAGPYEQYF.

A single count supports this clone. This chain joins TRBV6-1 and TRBJ1-4; 7 bases are a match to TRBD1. The CDR3 runs 15 residues. V dropped 6 bases and J dropped 6; count of bases not matched to a gene: 10. The germline CDR1 and CDR2 sequences are MNHNS and SASEGT. The CDR3 loop is CASRSMTGNYEKLFF. CDR3 in DNA: TGTGCCAGCAGGAGCATGACAGGGAATTATGAAAAACTGTTTTTT.

The rearrangement links TRBV19 to TRBJ2-5, with 8 bases fitting TRBD2. This CDR3 region has 15 residues. Germline loops: CDR1 LNHDA, CDR2 SQIVND (reference sequence). V shed 1 base and J 4 bases; nucleotides not matched to a gene: 5. The CDR3: CASSIAAGGAETQYF. The DNA for the CDR3 is TGTGCCAGTAGTATAGCGGCCGGGGGGGCAGAGACCCAGTACTTC.

This rearrangement joins TRBV30 to TRBJ2-3, with 15 bases matching TRBD2. CDR1 is GTSNPN and CDR2 is SVGIG in the germline V gene (reference sequence). The CDR3 contains 17 residues. V was pared by 3 bases and J by 5 bases, with 9 bases of the junction left unmatched. CDR3 amino acids: CAWRRTSGRAVKDTQYF. The CDR3 region has the DNA TGTGCCTGGAGGCGGACTAGCGGGAGGGCCGTAAAAGATACGCAGTATTTT.

The CDR3 DNA is TGCAGCGTTAATGCGGGGGTGACCACCGGGGAGCTGTTTTTT. Its translation: CSVNAGVTTGELFF. This chain connects TRBV29-1 to TRBJ2-2, with TRBD2 identical over 7 bases. The CDR3 covers 14 residues. Trimming cost V 5 bases and J 4 bases; bases outside gene matches: 7. Germline CDR1 SQVTM, CDR2 ANQGSEA.

V usage is TRBV19 and J usage is TRBJ1-2; 8 bases map to TRBD1. The V segment lost 5 bases and the J segment 10 bases; nucleotides outside the gene matches: 9. CDR1 is LNHDA and CDR2 is SQIVND in the germline V gene (reference sequence). This CDR3 comprises 13 residues. The CDR3 loop reads CASSAGDRSPYTF. The CDR3 nucleotides are TGTGCCAGTAGTGCTGGGGACAGGAGCCCCTACACCTTC.

The CDR3, as DNA: TGTGCCAGCAGCTTAGCGAGGGGACCGGGAAGTAATGAAAAACTGTTTTTT. Translating it yields CASSLARGPGSNEKLFF. This sequence joins TRBV7-9 and TRBJ1-4, with D possibly being TRBD1 (5 bases). The germline CDR1 and CDR2 sequences are SEHNR and FQNEAQ (reference sequence). V dropped 0 bases and J dropped 4 bases, with 15 bases sitting between them. This CDR3 has 17 residues.

This clone was seen just once. The J gene is TRBJ1-2, the V gene TRBV7-5; no check of the table's D call, TRBD1, against the DNA was made. TRBV7-5 counts as a pseudogene. CDR3 length equals 17 residues. The CDR3 nucleotides are TGTGTCAGAAGCTCACCCGGGACAGGGGGCGTTCGCTATGGCTACACCTTC. This translates into CVRSSPGTGGVRYGYTF.

This clone has a single count. The rearrangement joins TRBV18 to TRBJ1-4; possible D gene TRBD1, 5 bases. Trimming took off 3 bases at V and 8 bases at J, with 13 bases between the two ends. This CDR3 has 14 amino acids. CDR1 and CDR2 (germline): KGHSH, LQKENI. CDR3: CASSPGPQGEKLFF. In DNA form, the CDR3 reads TGTGCCAGCTCACCGGGGCCTCAGGGCGAAAAACTGTTTTTT.

The J gene is TRBJ1-3, the V gene TRBV6-1; TRBD1 aligns across 9 bases. V was pared by 7 bases and J by 9 bases, with 13 bases of the junction left unmatched. Germline assignment: CDR1 MNHNS and CDR2 SASEGT. This CDR3 has 15 amino acids. CDR3 residues: CASTLEGQGRGTIYF. CDR3 in DNA: TGTGCCAGCACCCTGGAGGGACAGGGACGTGGCACCATATATTTT.

The rearrangement uses TRBV14 and TRBJ2-7, with a weak D call TRBD1 (5 bases). The V end lost 2 bases, the J end lost 0 bases, and 23 bases lay between the germline ends. This CDR3 has 19 residues. Germline CDR1 SGHDN, CDR2 FVKESK. As DNA, the CDR3 is TGTGCCAGCAGCCAATGGTCTTTCGTAGGGGAAGGGGACTCCTACGAGCAGTACTTC. Translation: CASSQWSFVGEGDSYEQYF.

In its sample, this clone was seen a few times. This chain uses TRBV7-2 with TRBJ1-2; 7 nucleotides align to TRBD1. CDR1 and CDR2 from the germline V gene are SGHTA and FQGNSA. Trimming cost V 5 bases and J 6 bases; bases outside gene matches: 6. The CDR3 extends over 13 amino acids. The CDR3 bases are TGTGCCAGCAGCGCCGGGACAGAAAATGGCTACACCTTC. It is translated as CASSAGTENGYTF.

This sequence joins TRBV6-5 and TRBJ2-7; TRBD1 is a possible D gene (6 bases). Trimming removed 8 bases at V and 4 bases at J, with 18 bases between. Per germline, CDR1 MNHEY and CDR2 SVGAGI. This CDR3 has 14 amino acids. CDR3 DNA: TGTGCCAGCTCTAGACAGGCCGGAACTTACGAGCAGTACTTC. It codes for CASSRQAGTYEQYF.

The rearrangement joins TRBV19 to TRBJ1-2, with a possible D match to TRBD1 (5 bases). The germline V and J ends were trimmed by 2 bases and 6 bases, with 16 bases remaining between them. Per germline, CDR1 LNHDA and CDR2 SQIVND (reference sequence). The CDR3 consists of 15 residues. This chain's CDR3 is CASSIMRGKSHGYTF. CDR3 DNA sequence: TGTGCCAGTAGTATAATGAGGGGAAAATCGCATGGCTACACCTTC.

The chain combines TRBV11-2 with TRBJ2-7; tentative D call: TRBD1 (5 bases). The CDR3 runs to 13 residues. CDR1 and CDR2 (germline): SGHAT, FQNNGV. Trimming pared 7 bases from V and 3 bases from J, leaving 13 bases between. The CDR3 spells CASTIGALYEQYF. CDR3 in DNA: TGTGCCAGCACCATAGGGGCCCTCTACGAGCAGTACTTC.

In the case of this clone: One end of the junction fails to match germline, which may point to a read error. The gene calls are TRBV15 and TRBJ2-1, with D possibly being TRBD1 or TRBD2 (5 bases each). CDR3 length: 13 residues. Germline assignment: CDR1 LNHNV and CDR2 YYDKDF (reference sequence). CDR3 in DNA: TGTGCCATCAGCAGGGACCCTGGAGACGAGCAGTTCTTC. Translation gives CAISRDPGDEQFF.

The chain couples TRBV1 to TRBJ1-2. TRBV1 is labeled a pseudogene. The length of the CDR3 is 12 residues. The CDR3 loop is CASSQEHYGYTF. CDR3 nucleotides: TGCGCCAGCAGCCAGGAACACTATGGCTACACCTTC.

This chain uses TRBV5-4 with TRBJ2-7; 9 bases fit TRBD1. Germline V lookup: CDR1 SGHNT, CDR2 YYREEE (reference sequence). The CDR3 extends over 15 amino acids. V lost 4 bases, J lost 3 bases, and 8 bases stayed unmatched. The DNA of the CDR3 is TGTGCCAGCAGCCTTGGACAGGGGCCATACTACGAGCAGTACTTC. Amino acids: CASSLGQGPYYEQYF.

This clone has a single count. This chain connects TRBV7-2 to TRBJ1-2, with D perhaps matching TRBD1 (6 bases). CDR1 and CDR2 (germline): SGHTA, FQGNSA. The V end lost 5 bases, the J end lost 3 bases, and 22 bases lay between the germline ends. This CDR3 has 17 amino acids. This chain's CDR3 is CASSPSLEGVPYYGYTF. The DNA of the CDR3 is TGTGCCAGCAGCCCCTCGTTGGAGGGGGTTCCTTACTATGGCTACACCTTC.

V usage is TRBV29-1 and J usage is TRBJ1-2; 7 positions agree with TRBD1. The CDR3 sequence is 12 residues long. The V and J ends lost 6 bases and 8 bases, in that order; junction bases with no gene match: 9. Germline V gene data show CDR1 as SQVTM and CDR2 as ANQGSEA. CDR3 loop: CSVVKTGKGYTF. As DNA, the CDR3 is TGCAGCGTCGTTAAGACAGGGAAAGGCTACACCTTC.

This clone was picked up one time. The J gene is TRBJ2-5, the V gene TRBV7-6; 10 bases map to TRBD1. The CDR3 is made up of 18 amino acids. Looked up from germline, CDR1 is SGHVS and CDR2 is FNYEAQ. Unmatched junction bases numbered 17, after V lost 5 bases and J lost 5 bases. The CDR3 spells CASSKTGTGASNWETQYF. In nucleotides, the CDR3 is TGTGCCAGCAGCAAAACCGGGACAGGGGCGAGTAATTGGGAGACCCAGTACTTC. Combining the CDR3 with reference TRBV7-6 and TRBJ2-5 gives the whole variable domain GAGVSQSPRYKVTKRGQDVALRCDPISGHVSLYWYRQALGQGPEFLTYFNYEAQQDKSGLPNDRFSAERPEGSISTLTIQRTEQRDSAMYRCASSKTGTGASNWETQYFGPGTRLLVL.

This clone was found a few times. The chain is built from TRBV6-5 and TRBJ2-3; tentatively, D is TRBD1 (6 bases). The germline V and J ends were trimmed by 6 bases and 4 bases, with 11 bases remaining between them. The V gene's germline CDR1 is MNHEY and CDR2 SVGAGI. The CDR3 totals 13 residues. The CDR3 DNA reads TGTGCCAGCAGCCGGACAGAGGCAGATACGCAGTATTTT. This sequence encodes CASSRTEADTQYF.

The chain uses TRBV7-9 and TRBJ2-2; perhaps TRBD2 as D (7 bases). There are 17 residues in the CDR3. Deletions cut 6 bases from V and 3 bases from J, with 20 bases between. Germline V gene data show CDR1 as SEHNR and CDR2 as FQNEAQ (reference sequence). DNA of the CDR3: TGTGCCAGCAGATCCCGGGGGGCCGTGGTGGACACCGGGGAGCTGTTTTTT. This translates into CASRSRGAVVDTGELFF.

In its sample, this clone was seen a few times. In the same sample, other DNA sequences code for this CDR3. CDR3 region: CASSYSSVYNEQFF. The CDR3 DNA reads TGTGCCAGCAGTTACTCTAGCGTCTACAATGAGCAGTTCTTC. The chain is built from TRBV6-6 and TRBJ2-1, with a tentative D call TRBD2 (5 bases). The CDR3 extends over 14 amino acids. In germline, CDR1 is MNHNY, CDR2 SVGAGI (reference sequence). Trimming removed 0 bases from V and 3 bases from J, with 6 bases in between.

The chain joins TRBV5-4 to TRBJ1-1; D is undetermined. The CDR3 is made up of 15 amino acids. V was cut by 0 bases and J by 3 bases, with 12 bases left in between. Germline loops: CDR1 SGHNT, CDR2 YYREEE (reference sequence). The CDR3, as DNA: TGTGCCAGCAGCTTGGCCCGAGGGCAGGACACTGAAGCTTTCTTT. Protein product: CASSLARGQDTEAFF. Full variable domain (outside the CDR3, taken from reference TRBV5-4 and TRBJ1-1): ETGVTQSPTHLIKTRGQQVTLRCSSQSGHNTVSWYQQALGQGPQFIFQYYREEENGRGNFPPRFSGLQFPNYSSELNVNALELDDSALYLCASSLARGQDTEAFFGQGTRLTVV.

This chain links TRBV5-6 with TRBJ2-7; D possibly corresponds to TRBD1 (5 bases). Germline V gene data show CDR1 as SGHDT and CDR2 as YYEEEE. Between the trimmed V and J ends, which lost 7 bases and 1 base, there was a span of 12 bases. The CDR3 loop spans 13 amino acids. As DNA, the CDR3 is TGTGCCAGCCTTCGTTACAGGTCCTACGAGCAGTACTTC. This encodes CASLRYRSYEQYF. Using reference TRBV5-6 and TRBJ2-7 for the parts outside the CDR3, the full variable domain is DAGVTQSPTHLIKTRGQQVTLRCSPKSGHDTVSWYQQALGQGPQFIFQYYEEEERQRGNFPDRFSGHQFPNYSSELNVNALLLGDSALYLCASLRYRSYEQYFGPGTRLTVT.